Following are 2 T cell receptor beta chains from one sample sequenced in a study of Ad26.COV2.S vaccination and SARS-CoV-2 variants (dated by TCRdb to about 2021). The library was prepared using the immunoSEQ multiplex PCR assay. TCRdb stores this immuneACCESS table with in-frame sequences only. Part of the clones is absent; in the studies checked, under half of the shortfall reflects unresolved V genes, and no reason is known for the rest. The sample yields roughly 500,000 clones; roughly nine tenths were counted once. 9.5% to 15% of the sample comes from the top ten. The sample's treatment or condition label, in plain terms: approximately 18 received Ad26.COV2.S at low or high dose, single or two shots; 5 received placebo; per-sample allocation not given. Repertoires of vaccine and placebo recipients were sequenced from samples taken on day 63 after the first injection. Sequenced material: peripheral blood, taken in a trial of Ad26.COV2.S vaccine versus placebo. The origin of the receptors is a person aged 18-65 years who received the Ad26.COV2.S COVID-19 vaccine or a placebo.

The CDR3 protein is CASSLGVGLLAGVGETQYF. DNA for the CDR3: TGTGCCAGCAGCTTAGGAGTTGGACTCCTAGCGGGAGTAGGAGAGACCCAGTACTTC. This chain uses TRBV11-2 with TRBJ2-5; 10 nucleotides line up with TRBD2. Germline assignment: CDR1 SGHAT and CDR2 FQNNGV. The V gene end was trimmed by 1 base and the J gene end by 4 bases; junction bases not matched to a gene: 15. This CDR3 spans 19 amino acids. The full variable domain, in which reference TRBV11-2 and TRBJ2-5 provide the parts outside the CDR3, is EAGVAQSPRYKIIEKRQSVAFWCNPISGHATLYWYQQILGQGPKLLIQFQNNGVVDDSQLPKDRFSAERLKGVDSTLKIQPAKLEDSAVYLCASSLGVGLLAGVGETQYFGPGTRLLVL.

The chain uses TRBV28 and TRBJ1-2, with D possibly matching TRBD1 (5 bases). Germline V CDR1 and CDR2: MDHEN, SYDVKM. V was shortened by 6 bases and J by 4 bases, with 12 bases between the two germline ends. The CDR3 spans 13 residues. The CDR3 DNA reads TGTGCCAGCAGACCCCAGGGCTCCTATGGCTACACCTTC. This translates into CASRPQGSYGYTF.